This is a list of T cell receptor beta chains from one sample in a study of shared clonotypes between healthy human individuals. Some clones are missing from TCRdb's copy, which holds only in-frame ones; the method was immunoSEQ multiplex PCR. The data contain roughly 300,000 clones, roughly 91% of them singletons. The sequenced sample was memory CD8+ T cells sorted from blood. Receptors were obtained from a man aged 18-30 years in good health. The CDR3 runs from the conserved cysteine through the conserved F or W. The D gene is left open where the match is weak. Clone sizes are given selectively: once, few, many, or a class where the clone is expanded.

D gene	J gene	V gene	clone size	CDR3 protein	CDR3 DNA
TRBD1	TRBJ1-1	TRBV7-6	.	CASSLGGTGNAFF	TGTGCCAGCAGCTTAGGCGGGACAGGGAACGCTTTCTTT
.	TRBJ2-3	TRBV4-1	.	CASSQRDSGDTQYF	TGCGCCAGCAGCCAAAGAGACTCCGGGGATACGCAGTATTTT
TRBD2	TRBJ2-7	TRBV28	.	CASSFPPFGSGGTEQYF	TGTGCCAGCAGTTTCCCCCCATTTGGTAGCGGGGGAACCGAGCAGTACTTC
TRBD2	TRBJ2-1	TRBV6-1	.	CASSDRLAGVYNEQFF	TGTGCCAGCAGTGACCGACTAGCGGGGGTCTACAATGAGCAGTTCTTC
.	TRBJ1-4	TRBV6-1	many	CASTSNEKLFF	TGTGCCAGCACCTCTAATGAAAAACTGTTTTTT
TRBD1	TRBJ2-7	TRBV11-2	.	CASSLVGGGQAYEQYF	TGTGCCAGCAGCTTAGTAGGTGGGGGACAGGCCTACGAGCAGTACTTC
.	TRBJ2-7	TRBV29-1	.	CSVMGNGEQYF	TGCAGCGTTATGGGGAACGGCGAGCAGTACTTC
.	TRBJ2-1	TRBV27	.	CASSLSALPNEQFF	TGTGCCAGCAGTTTATCCGCCCTTCCCAATGAGCAGTTCTTC
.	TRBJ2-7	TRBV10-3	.	CATSEGGYEQYF	TGTGCCACCTCAGAGGGTGGCTACGAGCAGTACTTC
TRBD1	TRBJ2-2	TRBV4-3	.	CASSHYRGGGELFF	TGCGCCAGCAGCCATTACAGGGGTGGTGGGGAGCTGTTTTTT
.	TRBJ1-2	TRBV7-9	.	CASSFGSGLLGYTF	TGTGCCAGCAGCTTCGGTTCAGGCCTATTAGGCTACACCTTC
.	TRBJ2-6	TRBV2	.	CASDGGPGANVLTF	TGTGCCTCCGACGGGGGTCCCGGGGCCAACGTCCTGACTTTC
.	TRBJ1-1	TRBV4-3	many	CASSLDPNGNTEAFF	TGCGCCAGCAGCCTGGACCCGAATGGAAACACTGAAGCTTTCTTT
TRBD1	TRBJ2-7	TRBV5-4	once	CASSLGQGTSYEQYF	TGTGCCAGCAGCCTTGGACAGGGCACCTCCTACGAGCAGTACTTC
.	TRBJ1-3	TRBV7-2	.	CASSLGGGNTIYF	TGTGCCAGCAGCTTAGGAGGGGGAAACACCATATATTTT
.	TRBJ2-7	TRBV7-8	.	CASSLSLGGLPYEQYF	TGTGCCAGCAGCTTATCGTTGGGGGGTCTGCCCTACGAGCAGTACTTC
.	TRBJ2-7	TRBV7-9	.	CASSLPPRAPRYEQYF	TGTGCCAGCAGCTTACCCCCCCGGGCGCCCCGGTACGAGCAGTACTTC
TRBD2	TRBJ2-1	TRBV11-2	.	CASSSRRGGHSYNEQFF	TGTGCCAGCAGCTCCCGACGGGGGGGTCACTCCTACAATGAGCAGTTCTTC
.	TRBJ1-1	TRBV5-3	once	CARSPRLMGTEAFF	TGTGCCAGAAGCCCACGTTTAATGGGCACTGAAGCTTTCTTT
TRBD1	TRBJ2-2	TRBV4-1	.	CASSQLDRDAGELFF	TGCGCCAGCAGCCAACTGGACAGGGATGCCGGGGAGCTGTTTTTT
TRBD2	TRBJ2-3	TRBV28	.	CASSPPTATSADTQYF	TGTGCCAGCAGTCCACCAACTGCCACTAGCGCAGATACGCAGTATTTT
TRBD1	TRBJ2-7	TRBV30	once	CAWSVPGGGYEQYF	TGTGCCTGGAGTGTACCAGGGGGCGGCTACGAGCAGTACTTC
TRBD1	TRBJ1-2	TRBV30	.	CAWTRRLGTGGPNYGYTF	TGTGCCTGGACAAGAAGGCTCGGGACAGGGGGCCCTAACTATGGCTACACCTTC
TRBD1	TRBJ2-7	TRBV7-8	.	CASSSPLQGDGEQYF	TGTGCCAGCAGCTCCCCCCTACAGGGGGATGGCGAGCAGTACTTC
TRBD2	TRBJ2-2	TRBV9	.	CASSARLSGSDANTGELFF	TGTGCCAGCAGCGCCCGACTGAGCGGGAGCGACGCGAACACCGGGGAGCTGTTTTTT
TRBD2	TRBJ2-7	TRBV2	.	CASTRKGVLAGFEQYF	TGTGCCAGCACTCGGAAAGGCGTGCTAGCGGGGTTTGAGCAGTACTTC
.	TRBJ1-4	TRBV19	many	CASSIAETANEKLFF	TGTGCCAGTAGTATAGCGGAAACGGCTAATGAAAAACTGTTTTTT
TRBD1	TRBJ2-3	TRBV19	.	CASRDRAGDTQYF	TGTGCCAGTCGGGACAGGGCGGGAGATACGCAGTATTTT
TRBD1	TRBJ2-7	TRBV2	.	CASIGQGVPYEQYF	TGTGCCAGCATAGGACAGGGAGTCCCCTACGAGCAGTACTTC
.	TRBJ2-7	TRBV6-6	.	CASSTIQGRLTYEQYF	TGTGCCAGCAGCACTATACAAGGTAGACTAACCTACGAGCAGTACTTC
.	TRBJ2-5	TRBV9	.	CASSVSRGTGIRETQYF	TGTGCCAGCAGCGTATCCCGTGGGACGGGCATTAGAGAGACCCAGTACTTC
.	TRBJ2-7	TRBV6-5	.	CASSPPSAYEQYF	TGTGCCAGCAGTCCCCCCTCAGCCTACGAGCAGTACTTC
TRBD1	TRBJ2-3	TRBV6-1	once	CASSEDDTTGEADTQYF	TGTGCCAGCAGTGAAGATGACACGACAGGGGAGGCAGATACGCAGTATTTT
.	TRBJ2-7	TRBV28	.	CASSLSHWTEAYEQYF	TGTGCCAGCAGTTTATCCCATTGGACTGAAGCCTACGAGCAGTACTTC
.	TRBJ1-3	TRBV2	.	CASSEVGTGGNTIYF	TGTGCCAGCAGTGAAGTAGGCACGGGAGGAAACACCATATATTTT
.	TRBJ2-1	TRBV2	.	CASSLTTYNEQFF	TGTGCCAGCAGTCTTACAACCTACAATGAGCAGTTCTTC
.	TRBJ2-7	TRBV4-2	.	CASSYRMFYEQYF	TGTGCCAGCAGCTACCGAATGTTCTACGAGCAGTACTTC
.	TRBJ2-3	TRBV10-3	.	CAISDLATDTQYF	TGTGCCATCAGTGACCTAGCAACAGATACGCAGTATTTT
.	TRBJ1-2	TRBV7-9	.	CASSPPLGRGEPYGYTF	TGTGCCAGCAGCCCCCCCTTGGGCAGGGGCGAACCCTATGGCTACACCTTC
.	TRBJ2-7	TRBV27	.	CASSWSSSYEQYF	TGTGCCAGCAGTTGGTCTAGCTCCTACGAGCAGTACTTC
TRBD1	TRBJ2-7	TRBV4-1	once	CASSLRDRNSYEQYF	TGCGCCAGCAGCCTCCGGGACAGGAACTCCTACGAGCAGTACTTC
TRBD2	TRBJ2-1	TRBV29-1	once	CSVKRGLGLADRSSYNEQFF	TGCAGCGTCAAAAGGGGCCTGGGACTAGCGGATCGGAGCTCCTACAATGAGCAGTTCTTC
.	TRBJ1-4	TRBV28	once	CASSFVTNEKLFF	TGTGCCAGCAGTTTCGTGACTAATGAAAAACTGTTTTTT
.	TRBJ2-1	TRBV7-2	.	CASSPHPLSYNEQFF	TGTGCCAGCAGCCCCCATCCACTATCCTACAATGAGCAGTTCTTC
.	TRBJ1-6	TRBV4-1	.	CASSQVLGGINSPLHF	TGCGCCAGCAGCCAAGTACTAGGGGGGATCAATTCACCCCTCCACTTT
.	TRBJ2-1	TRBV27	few	CASSLLAGINEQFF	TGTGCCAGCAGTTTACTCGCGGGAATCAATGAGCAGTTCTTC
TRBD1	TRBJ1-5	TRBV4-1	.	CASSLDRGNQPQHF	TGCGCCAGCAGCCTAGACAGGGGGAATCAGCCCCAGCATTTT
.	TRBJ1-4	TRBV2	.	CASRDWAVIGREKLFF	TGTGCCAGCAGGGACTGGGCGGTTATTGGCAGGGAAAAACTGTTTTTT